These 17 T cell receptor beta chains originate from one sample sequenced in a study of T cell repertoires in cytomegalovirus infection. MiXCR was run by TCRdb on the reads, yielding one entry per CDR3 protein. The repertoire holds hundreds of thousands of distinct CDR3 sequences, with approximately 33% as singletons. Material: PBMCs. Receptors originate from a human donor in good health (CMV status not recorded). Some clones in this sample may be carry-over from other donors' samples.

The rearrangement uses TRBV4-1 and TRBJ2-7, with D uncertain. This CDR3 contains 16 residues. V lost 3 bases, J lost 0 bases, and 15 bases lay in between. CDR1 is MGHRA and CDR2 is YSYEKL in the germline V gene. The CDR3 DNA sequence: TGCGCCAGCAGCCAGTCTAGTCGGAGCAGCTCCTACGAGCAGTACTTC. It specifies CASSQSSRSSSYEQYF.

The rearrangement joins TRBV11-2 to TRBJ1-1, with unresolved D. CDR1 SGHAT and CDR2 FQNNGV come from the germline V gene. The CDR3 covers 16 residues. Trimming removed 5 bases from V and 5 bases from J, with 21 bases in between. The CDR3 DNA follows: TGTGCCAGCAGCCCCAAACCCCAGTGGTTAGTGACTGAAGCTTTCTTT. It translates to CASSPKPQWLVTEAFF.

This clonotype was recorded many times. The V call is TRBV7-2, the J call TRBJ1-2, with D perhaps TRBD1 (6 bases). Germline lookup yields CDR1 SGHTA and CDR2 FQGNSA. This CDR3 comprises 15 residues. Trimming took off 3 bases at V and 5 bases at J, with 16 bases between the two ends. CDR3 DNA sequence: TGTGCCAGCAGCTTTTCGAGTGGGACACAGTATGGCTACACCTTC. It encodes CASSFSSGTQYGYTF.

V and J are TRBV7-8 and TRBJ1-5; D not certain. This CDR3 is built from 13 residues. Germline values: CDR1 SGHVS, CDR2 FQNEAQ. Trimming stripped 1 base from V and 7 bases from J, with 8 bases between. The CDR3 DNA follows: TGTGCCAGCAGCTTAGGCCTGGCCCAGCCCCAGCATTTT. Encoded protein: CASSLGLAQPQHF.

The chain is built from TRBV6-2 or TRBV6-3 and TRBJ2-7; D possibly corresponds to TRBD1 (6 bases). CDR3 size: 15 residues. Germline assignment: CDR1 MNHEY and CDR2 SVGEGT. Trimming removed 7 bases from V and 3 bases from J, with 19 bases in between. In DNA form, the CDR3 reads TGTGCCAGCACCACCCAGGGGAAATCTGTCTACGAGCAGTACTTC. Protein sequence: CASTTQGKSVYEQYF.

The chain combines TRBV27 with TRBJ1-1, with 8 bases that match TRBD1. CDR1 and CDR2 from the germline V gene are MNHEY and SMNVEV (reference sequence). CDR3 size: 14 residues. Trimming removed 5 bases from V and 5 bases from J; junction bases left unmatched: 7. The CDR3 protein is CASSIHRGYTEAFF. DNA for the CDR3: TGTGCCAGCAGTATACACAGGGGGTATACTGAAGCTTTCTTT.

The gene calls are TRBV5-1 and TRBJ1-4, with D perhaps TRBD1 (5 bases). The V gene's germline CDR1 is SGHRS and CDR2 YFSETQ. The CDR3 has 16 residues. V was pared by 4 bases and J by 0 bases, with 13 bases between. The CDR3 region is CASSLTGQPTNEKLFF. In nucleotides, the CDR3 is TGCGCCAGCAGCCTGACCGGACAACCAACTAATGAAAAACTGTTTTTT.

This clonotype appeared a few times. The genes are TRBV20-1 and TRBJ1-1, with D maybe TRBD1 (6 bases). CDR1 and CDR2 from the germline V gene are DFQATT and SNEGSKA (reference sequence). V was pared by 3 bases and J by 4 bases, with 9 bases between. The CDR3 covers 12 residues. The DNA of the CDR3 is TGCAGTGCTAGTATAGGGGGCACTGAAGCTTTCTTT. This gives the protein CSASIGGTEAFF.

This clonotype was detected a few times. This chain connects TRBV6-1 to TRBJ2-3; D remains ambiguous. V was pared by 1 base and J by 6 bases, with 14 bases between. The germline CDR1 and CDR2 sequences are MNHNS and SASEGT. The CDR3 runs to 15 residues. In nucleotides, the CDR3 is TGTGCCAGCAGTGAAGAGCTGCCACTAAGGGATACGCAGTATTTT. As protein: CASSEELPLRDTQYF.

The chain joins TRBV11-2 to TRBJ2-4, with no clear D. Germline CDR1 is SGHAT and CDR2 is FQNNGV. The ends were cut back, 8 bases at V and 0 bases at J, with 8 bases in the middle. This CDR3 has 13 amino acids. DNA of the CDR3: TGTGCCAGCCTTTCCCTAGCCAAAAACATTCAGTACTTC. Its translation: CASLSLAKNIQYF.

This clonotype has only a few counts. This chain joins TRBV6-6 and TRBJ1-5, with 7 bases lining up with TRBD1. CDR3 length: 14 residues. CDR1 and CDR2 from the germline V gene are MNHNY and SVGAGI (reference sequence). V was clipped by 5 bases and J by 4 bases; unmatched bases: 5. CDR3 nucleotides: TGTGCCAGCAGTGCGGGACAGCTAAATCAGCCCCAGCATTTT. This codes for CASSAGQLNQPQHF.

Concerning this clonotype itself: A much larger clonotype is one base distant, so this may be a read error. The chain employs TRBV7-2 and TRBJ2-5, with 10 bases lining up with TRBD1. Germline values: CDR1 SGHTA, CDR2 FQGNSA. This CDR3 contains 15 residues. This CDR3 is CASSLEGQGPETQSF. The CDR3 DNA sequence: TGTGCCAGCAGCTTAGAGGGACAGGGGCCAGAGACCCAGTCCTTC.

The V and J genes are TRBV7-2 and TRBJ2-6, with D maybe TRBD1 (5 bases). Trimming shortened V by 7 bases and J by 0 bases, and 16 bases separated the two germline ends. Germline lookup yields CDR1 SGHTA and CDR2 FQGNSA. CDR3 length equals 17 residues. Here the CDR3 reads CASTAMGQSSGANVLTF. For the CDR3, the DNA is TGTGCCAGCACCGCCATGGGGCAAAGCTCTGGGGCCAACGTCCTGACTTTC.

The V and J genes are TRBV5-6 and TRBJ1-3; a possible D gene is TRBD1 (5 bases). This CDR3 comprises 16 residues. Trimming took off 0 bases at V and 6 bases at J, with 16 bases between the two ends. The germline CDR1 and CDR2 sequences are SGHDT and YYEEEE. CDR3 protein: CASSLGALWGTNTIYF. In DNA form, the CDR3 reads TGTGCCAGCAGCTTGGGGGCCCTCTGGGGCACAAACACCATATATTTT.

This chain uses TRBV12-3 or TRBV12-4 with TRBJ1-1; tentative D call: TRBD1 (6 bases). Trimming removed 6 bases from V and 4 bases from J, with 15 bases in between. The CDR3 length is 14 residues. CDR3 protein: CASRDTGLGTEAFF. CDR3 bases: TGTGCCAGCAGGGATACAGGGCTCGGCACTGAAGCTTTCTTT.

This clonotype appeared a few times. This chain connects TRBV7-9 to TRBJ1-3, with D possibly being TRBD1 (6 bases). The V gene lost 5 bases and the J gene lost 10 bases, with 15 bases spanning the gap. The CDR3 is 13 amino acids. From germline, CDR1 is SEHNR and CDR2 FQNEAQ (reference sequence). The CDR3 DNA follows: TGTGCCAGCAGCCCCGCGACCGGGACAACCATATATTTT. It codes for CASSPATGTTIYF.

The rearrangement uses TRBV6-1 and TRBJ1-1, with TRBD1 matching over 8 bases. The germline V gene encodes CDR1 MNHNS and CDR2 SASEGT. The J segment lost 1 base and the V segment lost 1 base, leaving 2 bases of the junction unmatched. This CDR3 region has 15 residues. The CDR3 coding sequence is TGTGCCAGCAGTGAAGGGGGGACAGGGAACACTGAAGCTTTCTTT. It encodes CASSEGGTGNTEAFF.